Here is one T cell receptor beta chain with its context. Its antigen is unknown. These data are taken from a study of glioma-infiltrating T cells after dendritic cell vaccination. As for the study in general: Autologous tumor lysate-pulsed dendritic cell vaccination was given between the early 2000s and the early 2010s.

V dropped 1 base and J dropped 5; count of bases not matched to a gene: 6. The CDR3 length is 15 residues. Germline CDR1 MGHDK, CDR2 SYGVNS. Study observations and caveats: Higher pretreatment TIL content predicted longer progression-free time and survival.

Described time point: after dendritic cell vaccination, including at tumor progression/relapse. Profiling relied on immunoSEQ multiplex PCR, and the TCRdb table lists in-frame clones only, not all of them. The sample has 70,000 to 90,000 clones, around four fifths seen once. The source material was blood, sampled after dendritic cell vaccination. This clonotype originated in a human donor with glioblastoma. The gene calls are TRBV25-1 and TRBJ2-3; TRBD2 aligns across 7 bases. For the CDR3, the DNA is TGTGCCAGCAGTGAATGGGAGGGCCGAGGAGATACGCAGTATTTT. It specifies CASSEWEGRGDTQYF.